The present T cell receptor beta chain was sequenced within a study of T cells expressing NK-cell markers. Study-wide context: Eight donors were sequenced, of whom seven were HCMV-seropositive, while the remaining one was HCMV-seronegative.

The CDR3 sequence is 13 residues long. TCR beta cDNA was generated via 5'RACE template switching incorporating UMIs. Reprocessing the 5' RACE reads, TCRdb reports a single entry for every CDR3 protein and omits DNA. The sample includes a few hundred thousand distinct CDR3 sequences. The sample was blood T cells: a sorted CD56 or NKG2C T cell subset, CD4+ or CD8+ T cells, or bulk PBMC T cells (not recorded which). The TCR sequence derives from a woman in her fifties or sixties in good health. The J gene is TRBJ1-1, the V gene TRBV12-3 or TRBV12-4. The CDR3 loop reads CASSLGDVLRAFF.